This T cell receptor (beta chain) was sequenced in a study of cytomegalovirus exposure and HLA in healthy donors. Study observations and caveats: Common viral pathogens (according to a later analysis) appeared linked to several of the most significant clusters. In a later analysis, TCR association rates varied by HLA locus: DRB1 most, HLA-C fewest.

This CDR3 contains 13 residues. The V gene's germline CDR1 is GTSNPN and CDR2 SVGIG (reference sequence). PCR amplification relied on 60 Vbeta primers (plus 13 Jbeta primers). The protocol was immunoSEQ multiplex PCR, while the TCRdb copy is restricted to in-frame clones and leaves out a portion. The repertoire has under 200,000 clones, roughly 84% of them found once; the top ten carry about 0.25%. Healthy bone marrow donors made up the donor group. Concerning this clone: What it binds is unknown.

This rearrangement joins TRBV30 to TRBJ1-5, with 9 bases aligning to TRBD1. Sequencing used PBMCs. The receptor was derived from a boy between 5 and 17 years old in good health and CMV-seronegative. The CDR3 region has the DNA TGTGCTGCGACAGGGGGAAGAGGGCAGCCCCAGCATTTT. Amino acid sequence: CAATGGRGQPQHF.